The clone carrying this T cell receptor (beta chain) was observed at least ten times. Antigen unknown. This sample was included in a study of neurological immune-mediated disorders. The team produced cDNA through 5'RACE using 10-nucleotide random UMIs. TCRdb used MiXCR to reprocess the 5' RACE reads, holding one entry per CDR3 protein. The data hold tens of thousands of distinct CDR3 sequences, with 2% to 3% observed a single time. Broader study findings: When repertoires were grouped phylogenetically, those of 18 of 34 multiple sclerosis patients fell into one related-CDR3 cluster, a possible signature. For the multiple sclerosis repertoire cluster, an association with any clinical or MRI feature was absent.

The CDR3 is 14 amino acids. Germline CDR1 and CDR2: SGHDT and YYEEEE. V lost 2 bases and J 5 bases, leaving 11 bases between the germline ends. The rearrangement joins TRBV5-6 to TRBJ1-5; perhaps TRBD1 as D (5 bases). The sample taken for sequencing was PBMCs. The receptor comes from a man aged 45-65 years with multiple sclerosis. The CDR3 DNA is TGTGCCAGCAGCTTTCAGGGAATGGATCAGCCCCAGCATTTT. Translated: CASSFQGMDQPQHF.